The 18 T cell receptor beta chains given below trace back to one sample, sequenced in a study of CD8 T cells in ankylosing spondylitis. Each CDR3 protein is one row after TCRdb ran MiXCR on the 5' RACE reads. Among under 300,000 distinct CDR3 sequences, roughly a tenth were seen once, and the ten largest hold less than 3%. Source material: blood, either unsorted or a sorted T cell fraction (not recorded which). The receptors originated from a male donor with ankylosing spondylitis or in good health (not recorded which).

This clonotype was observed many times. This chain connects TRBV27 to TRBJ2-7; 15 bases line up with TRBD2. CDR3 length: 17 residues. Germline CDR1 MNHEY, CDR2 SMNVEV (reference sequence). J was trimmed by 3 bases and V by 2 bases; bases with no gene match: 5. This CDR3 reads CASSLPLGLAGGYEQYF. CDR3 nucleotides: TGTGCCAGCAGTTTACCCTTGGGACTAGCGGGGGGCTACGAGCAGTACTTC.

This clonotype was detected only once. A read error may be the cause here, since a much bigger clone is one base away. The chain joins TRBV20-1 to TRBJ2-2; D perhaps matches TRBD2 (5 bases). From germline, CDR1 is DFQATT and CDR2 SNEGSKA (reference sequence). The CDR3 is 14 residues long. The CDR3 DNA reads as TGCAGTGCTGCCACAGCCGGATTCACCGGGGAGCAGTTTTTT. Its translation is CSAATAGFTGEQFF.

This clonotype was detected ten times or more. The J gene is TRBJ1-5, the V gene TRBV9, with no clear D. Trimming removed 0 bases at V and 8 bases at J, with 6 bases between. Germline V gene lookup returns CDR1 SGDLS and CDR2 YYNGEE. The CDR3 is made up of 12 amino acids. The CDR3 DNA follows: TGTGCCAGCAGCGTAGATGGGGAGCCCCAGCATTTT. This translates into CASSVDGEPQHF.

This clonotype occurred a few times. The gene calls are TRBV12-2 and TRBJ2-1; TRBD1, the table's D call, was not compared with the DNA. TRBV12-2 represents a pseudogene. The CDR3 extends over 15 amino acids. The CDR3 DNA reads TGTGCAAGTCGCTTAGTCCGGGGGCAGTACAATGAGCAGTTCTTC. This translates into CASRLVRGQYNEQFF.

There are a few counts of this clonotype. The chain uses TRBV19 and TRBJ2-7; either TRBD1 or TRBD2 may supply D (6 bases each). The CDR3 spans 14 residues. Deletions cut 2 bases from V and 3 bases from J, with 11 bases between. Germline CDR1 LNHDA, CDR2 SQIVND (reference sequence). The CDR3 DNA sequence: TGTGCCAGTAGTATAAGGGGGGCAGACTACGAGCAGTACTTC. Its translation: CASSIRGADYEQYF.

The rearrangement joins TRBV7-7 to TRBJ2-3; possibly TRBD2 for D (5 bases). Germline V lookup: CDR1 SSHAT, CDR2 FNYEAQ (reference sequence). The CDR3 contains 12 residues. The V and J ends lost 3 bases and 8 bases respectively, with 9 bases between them. In nucleotides, the CDR3 is TGTGCCAGCAGCTTCGAGGGCGGTACGCAGTATTTT. It is translated as CASSFEGGTQYF.

This clonotype has ten or more counts. The CDR3 DNA reads as TGTGCCAGCAGTTTTAGCACAGGGGGCAGGAATGAGCAGTTCTTC. It is translated as CASSFSTGGRNEQFF. The chain is built from TRBV12-3 or TRBV12-4 and TRBJ2-1, with 9 bases identical to TRBD1. Trimming removed 3 bases from V and 7 bases from J; junction bases left unmatched: 7. There are 15 residues in the CDR3.

At least ten counts were recorded for this clonotype. This chain uses TRBV2 with TRBJ2-1, with 8 nucleotides matching TRBD2. V shed 7 bases and J 4 bases; nucleotides not matched to a gene: 9. The CDR3 runs to 15 residues. CDR1 and CDR2 from the germline V gene are SNHLY and FYNNEI. CDR3 coding DNA: TGTGCCAGCACCTCAAGCGGGGGCCCTTACAATGAGCAGTTCTTC. This gives the protein CASTSSGGPYNEQFF.

This CDR3 reads CASSFEGGLTDTQYF. The CDR3 DNA follows: TGTGCCAGCAGTTTTGAAGGTGGCCTCACAGATACGCAGTATTTT. This rearrangement joins TRBV12-3 or TRBV12-4 to TRBJ2-3; D is ambiguous. The CDR3 has 15 residues. V dropped 3 bases and J dropped 2 bases, with 12 bases sitting between them.

This clonotype was counted many times. The chain employs TRBV5-1 and TRBJ2-3; the D is unclear. The germline CDR1 and CDR2 sequences are SGHRS and YFSETQ. CDR3 length equals 15 residues. The germline V and J ends were trimmed by 0 bases and 3 bases, with 11 bases remaining between them. In DNA, the CDR3 is TGCGCCAGCAGCTTGGCCGTGGCAGGAACAGATACGCAGTATTTT. Translated: CASSLAVAGTDTQYF.

This clonotype was found many times. The chain recombines TRBV4-1 with TRBJ2-3, with D perhaps TRBD2 (6 bases). Trimming removed 4 bases from V and 3 bases from J, with 23 bases in between. The V gene's germline CDR1 is MGHRA and CDR2 YSYEKL. The CDR3 spans 18 residues. CDR3 in amino acids: CASSRNIAGSQGTDTQYF. As DNA, the CDR3 is TGCGCCAGCAGCCGAAATATTGCCGGGAGTCAGGGAACAGATACGCAGTATTTT.

This clonotype was observed many times. The rearrangement links TRBV5-1 to TRBJ2-7; D unresolved. This CDR3 is built from 14 residues. Per germline, CDR1 SGHRS and CDR2 YFSETQ. Deletions cut 2 bases from V and 0 bases from J, with 9 bases between. The CDR3: CASSLKTSSYEQYF. For the CDR3, the DNA is TGCGCCAGCAGCTTAAAGACGAGCTCCTACGAGCAGTACTTC.

This clonotype appeared many times. The genes are TRBV24-1 and TRBJ2-7; 8 bases match TRBD1. The junction had 4 bases not matched to a gene; V was cut back by 6 bases and J by 7 bases. This CDR3 has 12 residues. In germline, CDR1 is KGHDR, CDR2 SFDVKD. The CDR3 loop reads CATSQGAGEQYF. The CDR3 nucleotides are TGTGCCACCAGTCAGGGGGCAGGGGAGCAGTACTTC.

This clonotype was recorded a few times. This rearrangement joins TRBV5-5 to TRBJ2-7, with 11 bases fitting TRBD2. From germline, CDR1 is SGHKS and CDR2 YYEKEE (reference sequence). Unmatched junction bases numbered 13, after V lost 5 bases and J lost 3 bases. The CDR3 totals 17 residues. DNA for the CDR3: TGTGCCAGCAGTCATCTAGCGGGAGGCCTCACTCTCTACGAGCAGTACTTC. Its protein is CASSHLAGGLTLYEQYF. Complete variable domain (other parts from reference TRBV5-5 and TRBJ2-7): DAGVTQSPTHLIKTRGQQVTLRCSPISGHKSVSWYQQVLGQGPQFIFQYYEKEERGRGNFPDRFSARQFPNYSSELNVNALLLGDSALYLCASSHLAGGLTLYEQYFGPGTRLTVT.

About this clonotype: A much larger clonotype is one base distant, so this may be a read error. As the CDR3 is not closed by the conserved phenylalanine or tryptophan, this likely results from a read error. The J gene is TRBJ2-7, the V gene TRBV12-3 or TRBV12-4, with D hard to call. The CDR3 sequence is 14 residues long. V was pared by 4 bases and J by 5 bases, with 15 bases between. CDR3 bases: TGTGCCAGCAGTTCAGCCTACAGCAGCGACGAGCAGTACCTC. This translates into CASSSAYSSDEQYL.

The V and J genes are TRBV10-3 and TRBJ2-5, with TRBD2 matching over 9 bases. The germline CDR1 and CDR2 sequences are ENHRY and SYGVKD. J gave up 3 bases and V 6 bases, and 2 bases lay outside the gene matches. The CDR3 loop spans 13 amino acids. The CDR3 here is CAISWTSEETQYF. DNA for the CDR3: TGTGCCATCAGCTGGACTAGCGAAGAGACCCAGTACTTC.

This clonotype was seen repeatedly, ten times or more. The chain recombines TRBV6-1 with TRBJ1-5; 8 bases align to TRBD1. The CDR3 consists of 14 residues. V lost 5 bases, J lost 6 bases, and 6 bases stayed unmatched. Germline V gives CDR1 MNHNS, CDR2 SASEGT. The CDR3 bases are TGTGCCAGCAGTCAACAGGGGGGCAGTCAGCCCCAGCATTTT. This translates into CASSQQGGSQPQHF.

The chain employs TRBV29-1 and TRBJ2-3, with a possible D match to TRBD2 (6 bases). The V gene lost 8 bases and the J gene lost 0 bases, with 12 bases spanning the gap. Germline loops: CDR1 SQVTM, CDR2 ANQGSEA. This CDR3 contains 13 residues. The CDR3 DNA is TGCAGCCATCGGGGGTTTAGCACAGATACGCAGTATTTT. Residues: CSHRGFSTDTQYF.